This T cell receptor beta chain was captured by sequencing in a study of blood T cell repertoires in COVID-19. Study overall: From T cells, B-cell-depleted T cells, or PBMCs came the material, which was cDNA or gDNA.

The J segment lost 6 bases and the V segment lost 1 base, leaving 6 bases of the junction unmatched. The length of the CDR3 is 15 residues. Germline V lookup: CDR1 SGHAT, CDR2 FQNNGV. Authors' processing steps: Amplification from reference gene primers served as the basis for estimated nucleated cell counts. The protocol was immunoSEQ multiplex PCR, while the TCRdb copy is restricted to in-frame clones and leaves out a portion. V and J calls and clone size are given by that table; D and trimming were obtained from the DNA. This sample has 65,000 to 70,000 clones, with approximately 91% found just once.

This TCR was sampled from a human donor with active COVID-19. The donor label of this sample is uncertain. What was sequenced was peripheral blood. This rearrangement joins TRBV11-2 to TRBJ2-7; 10 bases fit TRBD2. As DNA, the CDR3 is TGTGCCAGCAGCTTAGGGGCTAGCGGGAGCGGCGAGCAGTACTTC. Protein product: CASSLGASGSGEQYF.